This T cell receptor beta chain was sequenced during a study of T cells in Graves' hyperthyroidism and ophthalmopathy. Study results and limitations: Most thyroid-expanded clonotypes above 0.001 were also found in blood. Ophthalmopathy got predicted by the model a median around 6.6 months before its onset. Classification by a 13 V-J model distinguished ophthalmopathy from stable hyperthyroidism.

With regard to this clonotype: Its antigen is not known.

V was trimmed by 2 bases and J by 14 bases, leaving 11 bases between them. Germline loops: CDR1 SGHNT, CDR2 YYREEE (reference sequence). This CDR3 contains 12 residues. For Graves' hyperthyroidism to be stable, ophthalmopathy could not progress within 18 months. It was RNA transcripts that yielded the amplified TCR beta CDR3 regions. A first-round RT-PCR of the TCR CDR3 used the HTBI primer set. TCRdb re-called the multiplex PCR reads with MiXCR, one entry per CDR3 protein. This sample has some 600,000 distinct CDR3 sequences, with more than 45% found just once. V gene TRBV5-4 combines with J gene TRBJ1-6; perhaps TRBD1 as D (5 bases). Sequencing was carried out using peripheral blood or thyroid tissue (not recorded which). This receptor was obtained from a woman aged 18-29 years with Graves' hyperthyroidism. This CDR3 is CASSFDGATLHF. For the CDR3, the DNA is TGTGCCAGCAGCTTCGACGGGGCCACCCTCCACTTT. The full variable domain, completed using reference TRBV5-4 and TRBJ1-6, is ETGVTQSPTHLIKTRGQQVTLRCSSQSGHNTVSWYQQALGQGPQFIFQYYREEENGRGNFPPRFSGLQFPNYSSELNVNALELDDSALYLCASSFDGATLHFGNGTRLTVT.